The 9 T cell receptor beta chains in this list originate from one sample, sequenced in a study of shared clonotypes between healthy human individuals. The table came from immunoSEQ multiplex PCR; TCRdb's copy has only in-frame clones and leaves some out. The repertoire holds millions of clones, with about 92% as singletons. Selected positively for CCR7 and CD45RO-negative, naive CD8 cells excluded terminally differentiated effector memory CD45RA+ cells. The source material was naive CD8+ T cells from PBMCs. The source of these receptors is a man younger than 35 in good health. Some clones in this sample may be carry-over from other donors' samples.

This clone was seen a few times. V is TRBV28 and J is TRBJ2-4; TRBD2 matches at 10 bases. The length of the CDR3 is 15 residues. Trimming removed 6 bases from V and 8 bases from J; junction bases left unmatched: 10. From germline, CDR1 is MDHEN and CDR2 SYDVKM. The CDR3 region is CASRSQIAGGHIQYF. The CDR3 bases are TGTGCCAGCAGATCTCAAATAGCGGGAGGACACATTCAGTACTTC.

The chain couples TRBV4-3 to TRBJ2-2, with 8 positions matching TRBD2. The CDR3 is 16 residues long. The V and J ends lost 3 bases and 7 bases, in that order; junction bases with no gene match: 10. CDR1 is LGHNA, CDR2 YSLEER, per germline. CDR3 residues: CASSQTIAGTIGELFF. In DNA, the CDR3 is TGCGCCAGCAGCCAGACTATAGCGGGAACGATCGGGGAGCTGTTTTTT.

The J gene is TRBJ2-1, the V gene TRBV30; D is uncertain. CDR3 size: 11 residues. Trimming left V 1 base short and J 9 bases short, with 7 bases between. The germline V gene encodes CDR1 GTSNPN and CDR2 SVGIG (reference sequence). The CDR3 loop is CAWSEASEQFF. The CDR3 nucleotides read TGTGCCTGGAGTGAGGCCAGTGAGCAGTTCTTC.

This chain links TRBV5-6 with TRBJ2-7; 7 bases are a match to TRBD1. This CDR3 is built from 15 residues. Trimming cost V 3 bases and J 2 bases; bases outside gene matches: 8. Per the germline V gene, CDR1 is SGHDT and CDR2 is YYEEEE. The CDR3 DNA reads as TGTGCCAGCAGCTCATCCCGGGACAGACCCTACGAGCAGTACTTC. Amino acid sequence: CASSSSRDRPYEQYF.

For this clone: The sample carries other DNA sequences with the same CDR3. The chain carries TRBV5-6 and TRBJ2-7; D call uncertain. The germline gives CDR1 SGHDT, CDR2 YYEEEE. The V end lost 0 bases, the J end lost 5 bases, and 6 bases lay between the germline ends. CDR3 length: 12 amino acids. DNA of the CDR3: TGTGCCAGCAGCTTGGGAGTTCACGAGCAGTACTTC. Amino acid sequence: CASSLGVHEQYF.

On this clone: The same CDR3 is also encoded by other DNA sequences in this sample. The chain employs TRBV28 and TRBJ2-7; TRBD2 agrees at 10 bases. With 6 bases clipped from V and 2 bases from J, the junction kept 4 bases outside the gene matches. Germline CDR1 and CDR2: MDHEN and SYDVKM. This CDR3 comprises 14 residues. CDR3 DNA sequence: TGTGCCAGCAGCGCTAGCGGGGGAACCTACGAGCAGTACTTC. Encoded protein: CASSASGGTYEQYF.

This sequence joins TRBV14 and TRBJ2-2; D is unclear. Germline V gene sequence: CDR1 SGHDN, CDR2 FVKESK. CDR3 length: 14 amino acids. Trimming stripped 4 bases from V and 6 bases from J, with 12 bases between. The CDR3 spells CASSRRHAPGELFF. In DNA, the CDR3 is TGTGCCAGCAGCCGGCGACACGCACCCGGGGAGCTGTTTTTT.

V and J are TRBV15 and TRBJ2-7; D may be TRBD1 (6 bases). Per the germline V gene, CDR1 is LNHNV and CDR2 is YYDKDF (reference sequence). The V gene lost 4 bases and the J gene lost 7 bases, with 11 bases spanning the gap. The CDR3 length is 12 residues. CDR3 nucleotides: TGTGCCACCAGCACAGGGGCGAAGGAGCAGTACTTC. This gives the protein CATSTGAKEQYF.

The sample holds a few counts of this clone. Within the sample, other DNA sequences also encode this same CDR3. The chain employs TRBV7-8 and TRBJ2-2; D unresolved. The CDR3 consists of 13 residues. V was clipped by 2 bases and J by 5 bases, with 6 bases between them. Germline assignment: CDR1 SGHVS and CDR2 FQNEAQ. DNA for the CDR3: TGTGCCAGCAGCTTAAGCAGTACCGGGGAGCTGTTTTTT. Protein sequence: CASSLSSTGELFF.